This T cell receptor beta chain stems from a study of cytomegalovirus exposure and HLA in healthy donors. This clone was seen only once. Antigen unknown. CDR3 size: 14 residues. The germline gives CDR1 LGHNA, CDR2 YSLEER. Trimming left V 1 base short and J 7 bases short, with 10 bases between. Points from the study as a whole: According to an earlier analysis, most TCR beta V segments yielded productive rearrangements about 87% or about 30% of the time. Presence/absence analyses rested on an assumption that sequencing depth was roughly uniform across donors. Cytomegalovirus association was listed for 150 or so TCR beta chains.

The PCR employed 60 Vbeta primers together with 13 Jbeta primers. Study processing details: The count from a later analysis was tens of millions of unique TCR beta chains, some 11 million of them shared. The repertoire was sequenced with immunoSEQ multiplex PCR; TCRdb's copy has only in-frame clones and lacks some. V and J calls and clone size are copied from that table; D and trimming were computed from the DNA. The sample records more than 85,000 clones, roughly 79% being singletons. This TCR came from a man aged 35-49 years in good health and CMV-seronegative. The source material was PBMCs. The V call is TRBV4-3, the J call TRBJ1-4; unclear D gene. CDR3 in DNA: TGCGCCAGCAGCCAAGTGCGGCAGAGTGAAAAACTGTTTTTT. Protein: CASSQVRQSEKLFF.